These 30 T cell receptor beta chains share one sample of origin, sequenced in a study of glioma-infiltrating T cells. TCR alpha and beta CDR3 regions were amplified from RNA using iRepertoire nested multiplex PCR. TCRdb independently ran MiXCR on the multiplex PCR reads; one entry per CDR3 protein. This table holds some 90,000 distinct CDR3 sequences, approximately 39% found once. Specimen: glioma tissue, nonneoplastic brain tissue, or PBMCs (not recorded which). All receptors derive from a human donor with low-grade glioma or glioblastoma, undergoing nonglioma brain surgery, or in good health (not recorded which).

The chain combines TRBV27 with TRBJ2-7; D might be TRBD1 (7 bases). This CDR3 has 16 amino acids. V was trimmed by 5 bases and J by 2 bases, leaving 19 bases between them. CDR1 MNHEY and CDR2 SMNVEV come from the germline V gene (reference sequence). CDR3 nucleotide sequence: TGTGCCAGCAGTCTAAAGGGGGCGCGGGACCCCTACGAGCAGTACTTC. Amino acid sequence: CASSLKGARDPYEQYF.

This clonotype has a count of ten or more. The genes are TRBV5-1 and TRBJ2-1, with 7 bases lining up with TRBD2. This CDR3 has 16 residues. Trimming took 0 bases from V and 4 from J; bases not matched to a gene: 7. Germline loops: CDR1 SGHRS, CDR2 YFSETQ. Written as DNA, the CDR3 is TGCGCCAGCAGCTTGGAATCCGCTAGCGGATACAATGAGCAGTTCTTC. Residues: CASSLESASGYNEQFF.

This clonotype appeared many times. V and J are TRBV2 and TRBJ2-5; D not certain. The CDR3 sequence is 17 residues long. Germline V gene data show CDR1 as SNHLY and CDR2 as FYNNEI. Trimming cost V 10 bases and J 2 bases, with 26 bases left between them. The CDR3 protein is CATTWLIPPPRQETQYF. CDR3 in DNA: TGTGCCACTACCTGGTTGATCCCACCCCCGCGACAAGAGACCCAGTACTTC.

The chain carries TRBV6-2 or TRBV6-3 and TRBJ2-5; perhaps TRBD2 as D (6 bases). The CDR3 is 14 amino acids. Trimming took 0 bases from V and 7 from J, leaving 12 bases between them. Germline CDR1 and CDR2: MNHEY and SVGEGT. This CDR3 is CASSYSAEGGTQYF. The CDR3 nucleotides read TGTGCCAGCAGTTACTCTGCGGAGGGAGGGACCCAGTACTTC.

This clonotype was picked up many times. The chain combines TRBV28 with TRBJ1-1; possible D gene TRBD1, 5 bases. Deletions cut 6 bases from V and 1 base from J, with 15 bases between. Germline CDR1 MDHEN, CDR2 SYDVKM. CDR3 length: 15 residues. DNA for the CDR3: TGTGCCAGCAGCCTAGCGGGGCAACAGAACACTGAAGCTTTCTTT. Amino acids: CASSLAGQQNTEAFF.

To note about this clonotype: A much bigger clone sits one base away, suggesting this may be a read error. The J gene is TRBJ2-2, the V gene TRBV18; 8 bases line up with TRBD2. The CDR3 runs 15 residues. Germline assignment: CDR1 KGHSH and CDR2 LQKENI. The CDR3 reads CASYTGSGSTGELLF. Here the CDR3 DNA reads TGTGCCAGCTACACGGGGAGCGGGAGTACCGGGGAGCTGTTGTTT.

This clonotype was recorded at least ten times. This rearrangement joins TRBV6-1 to TRBJ2-1; TRBD2 might be the D (6 bases). This CDR3 comprises 13 residues. CDR1 MNHNS and CDR2 SASEGT come from the germline V gene. Trimming cost V 7 bases and J 9 bases, with 16 bases left between them. For the CDR3, the DNA is TGTGCCAGCACCGAAGGTAGGAGGGGTGAGCAGTTCTTC. Its protein is CASTEGRRGEQFF.

On this clonotype: A much larger clone differs by one base, so this may be a read error. This chain joins TRBV12-3 or TRBV12-4 and TRBJ2-1; 11 positions agree with TRBD2. Trimming took 10 bases from V and 8 from J; bases not matched to a gene: 10. CDR3 size: 14 residues. CDR3 residues: CAIRLAGLTDEQFF. The CDR3 bases are TGTGCCATCAGACTAGCGGGGTTGACGGATGAGCAGTTCTTC.

The chain links TRBV18 to TRBJ2-3; 10 positions match TRBD1. V shed 5 bases and J 8 bases; nucleotides not matched to a gene: 7. This CDR3 is 14 amino acids long. In germline, CDR1 is KGHSH, CDR2 LQKENI. The CDR3 region is CASSKGQGSVTQYF. CDR3 coding DNA: TGTGCCAGCTCAAAGGGACAGGGGAGTGTTACGCAGTATTTT.

Details on this clonotype: A much larger clone differs by one base, so this may be a read error. The genes are TRBV7-3 and TRBJ2-1; no clear D. Germline assignment: CDR1 SGHTA and CDR2 FQGTGA. The CDR3 consists of 13 residues. CDR3: CASSYGRYSEQFF. Here the CDR3 DNA reads TGTGCCAGCAGTTACGGTAGATACAGTGAGCAGTTCTTC.

This clonotype was counted at least ten times. CDR3 DNA sequence: TGTGCCAGCAGACCCGGGACAGGGGGAGTGAATGAGCAGTTCTTC. Translated, it gives CASRPGTGGVNEQFF. The J gene is TRBJ2-1, the V gene TRBV7-2; 11 nucleotides line up with TRBD1. The CDR3 consists of 15 residues. Germline V gene sequence: CDR1 SGHTA, CDR2 FQGNSA. V was pared by 6 bases and J by 7 bases, with 8 bases of the junction left unmatched.

A note on this clonotype: This may be a read error, as it is one base from a much larger clone. V and J are TRBV18 and TRBJ1-1, with TRBD1 matching over 9 bases. Germline-derived CDR1 and CDR2 are KGHSH and LQKENI. CDR3 length: 16 residues. CDR3 sequence: CSSSPQQGALNTEAFF. In DNA, the CDR3 is TGTTCCAGCTCACCCCAACAGGGGGCGTTGAACACTGAAGCTTTCTTT.

The chain combines TRBV27 with TRBJ2-3; possibly TRBD1 for D (6 bases). V shed 10 bases and J shed 9 bases, with 23 bases lying between them. This CDR3 is built from 14 residues. Germline V gene lookup returns CDR1 MNHEY and CDR2 SMNVEV (reference sequence). CDR3 amino acids: CANPTDRSGITQYF. The CDR3 DNA reads TGTGCCAATCCAACGGACAGAAGTGGTATAACGCAGTATTTT.

The chain combines TRBV20-1 with TRBJ1-2; D not resolved. Germline values: CDR1 DFQATT, CDR2 SNEGSKA (reference sequence). V was trimmed by 6 bases and J by 2 bases, leaving 22 bases between them. The CDR3 has 16 amino acids. CDR3 DNA sequence: TGCAGTGCCGGAGATGCCCGGGGTGAGGTAAACTATGGCTACACCTTC. Its protein is CSAGDARGEVNYGYTF.

This clonotype was found many times. CDR3 sequence (DNA): TGTGCCAGCAGTGAAGGCTCGGCGGGAAACAATTCACCCCTCCACTTT. Its protein is CASSEGSAGNNSPLHF. The chain carries TRBV6-1 and TRBJ1-6; D unresolved. V was pared by 1 base and J by 7 bases, with 14 bases between. The CDR3 is made up of 16 amino acids. Germline assignment: CDR1 MNHNS and CDR2 SASEGT.

At least ten counts were recorded for this clonotype. One end of the junction does not line up with germline, which may come from a read error. V and J are TRBV7-9 and TRBJ2-7, with 8 bases aligning to TRBD2. CDR1 SEHNR and CDR2 FQNEAQ come from the germline V gene (reference sequence). This CDR3 spans 14 amino acids. The CDR3 coding sequence is TGTGCCAGCAGTTTAGCGGGGAGCTCCTACGAGCAGTACTTC. It yields the protein CASSLAGSSYEQYF.

Concerning this clonotype itself: A read error is likely, as this CDR3 ends without the conserved phenylalanine or tryptophan. The gene calls are TRBV19 and TRBJ1-1; D remains ambiguous. The CDR3 spans 14 residues. Germline V gene sequence: CDR1 LNHDA, CDR2 SQIVND (reference sequence). In nucleotides, the CDR3 is TGTGCCAGTAGTATGGTATCCAGCAACATTGAAGCTTTCCTT. It is translated as CASSMVSSNIEAFL.

This clonotype was found many times. The chain joins TRBV6-1 to TRBJ2-7; D is unresolved. Germline V CDR1 and CDR2: MNHNS, SASEGT. The CDR3 loop spans 14 amino acids. V lost 6 bases and J lost 0, with 12 bases in between. The CDR3 nucleotides are TGTGCCAGCAGCCCCCAGAAATACTCCTACGAGCAGTACTTC. Translating it yields CASSPQKYSYEQYF.

The V and J genes are TRBV29-1 and TRBJ2-1; D gene ambiguous. Per the germline V gene, CDR1 is SQVTM and CDR2 is ANQGSEA. There are 10 residues in the CDR3. Deletions cut 7 bases from V and 8 bases from J, with 9 bases between. DNA of the CDR3: TGCAGCGCTGCTAACGATGAGCAGTTCTTC. Translated, it gives CSAANDEQFF.

This clonotype was seen ten or more times. This chain uses TRBV20-1 with TRBJ1-1; no clear D gene. With 3 bases removed from V and 1 base from J, the gap between germline ends came to 6 bases. Germline V gene lookup returns CDR1 DFQATT and CDR2 SNEGSKA (reference sequence). The CDR3 has 12 residues. CDR3 protein: CSASPENTEAFF. The CDR3 nucleotides read TGCAGTGCTAGCCCGGAGAACACTGAAGCTTTCTTT.

This clonotype has ten or more counts. The chain employs TRBV6-2 or TRBV6-3 and TRBJ2-3; 7 bases are a match to TRBD1. The germline V gene has CDR1 MNHEY and CDR2 SVGEGT. The CDR3 length is 17 residues. V lost 6 bases and J lost 3; bases outside the gene matches: 15. CDR3 nucleotides: TGTGCCAGCAGCTATCGTACAGGGGCGCTGTGGACAGATACGCAGTATTTT. This translates into CASSYRTGALWTDTQYF.

On this clonotype itself: It may be a read error: a sequence one base away is much more abundant. The chain carries TRBV11-3 and TRBJ2-3; D uncertain. The CDR3 is 12 residues long. The germline V and J ends were trimmed by 3 bases and 10 bases, with 11 bases remaining between them. Germline V CDR1 and CDR2: SGHNT, YENEEA. The CDR3 reads CASSFRSDSQYF. The CDR3 DNA reads as TGTGCCAGCAGCTTCAGGAGTGACTCGCAGTATTTT.

This clonotype occurred many times. The J gene is TRBJ1-5, the V gene TRBV20-1, with D tentatively TRBD1 (5 bases). The V end was cut by 3 bases, the J end by 11 bases, with 17 bases between. Germline values: CDR1 DFQATT, CDR2 SNEGSKA (reference sequence). This CDR3 has 13 amino acids. This CDR3 reads CSASPLQGQAQHF. In DNA form, the CDR3 reads TGCAGTGCTAGCCCCCTTCAGGGCCAAGCCCAGCATTTT.

This clonotype has at least ten counts. J is TRBJ2-3 and V is TRBV5-1, with 7 nucleotides matching TRBD1. Germline V lookup: CDR1 SGHRS, CDR2 YFSETQ. The CDR3 has 14 residues. J was trimmed by 3 bases and V by 6 bases; bases with no gene match: 7. The CDR3 sequence is CASTVRQGTDTQYF. CDR3 sequence (DNA): TGCGCCAGCACCGTACGACAGGGTACAGATACGCAGTATTTT.

This clonotype was observed at least ten times. The genes are TRBV2 and TRBJ2-1; D is unclear. The V and J ends lost 6 bases and 4 bases respectively, with 16 bases between them. Germline CDR1 and CDR2: SNHLY and FYNNEI. The CDR3 sequence is 15 residues long. The DNA for the CDR3 is TGTGCCAGCAGGGACCAAACCATGGGGTACAATGAGCAGTTCTTC. The encoded protein is CASRDQTMGYNEQFF. Full variable domain (rest looked up from reference TRBV2 and TRBJ2-1): EPEVTQTPSHQVTQMGQEVILRCVPISNHLYFYWYRQILGQKVEFLVSFYNNEISEKSEIFDDQFSVERPDGSNFTLKIRSTKLEDSAMYFCASRDQTMGYNEQFFGPGTRLTVL.

This clonotype was counted ten times or more. The chain employs TRBV7-9 and TRBJ1-2, with D tentatively TRBD1 (5 bases). Germline V gives CDR1 SEHNR, CDR2 FQNEAQ (reference sequence). The CDR3 has 12 residues. V was trimmed by 2 bases and J by 8 bases, leaving 9 bases between them. The CDR3 DNA reads as TGTGCCAGCAGCTTATCTACAGGCGGCTACACCTTC. It is translated as CASSLSTGGYTF.

With regard to this clonotype: A read error may be the cause here, since a much bigger clone is one base away. The CDR3 end shows no conserved phenylalanine or tryptophan, and so a read error is likely. The limits of the CDR3 on the DNA are not certain, so only TCRdb's listed CDR3 is given. This CDR3 reads CASSPSSTDTKYS. The J gene is TRBJ2-3, the V gene TRBV18. Germline CDR1 is KGHSH and CDR2 is LQKENI. The CDR3 is 13 amino acids long, termini counted.

This chain connects TRBV20-1 to TRBJ2-1; unclear D gene. Deletions cut 6 bases from V and 10 bases from J, with 19 bases between. CDR3 length equals 13 residues. Germline CDR1 reads DFQATT; CDR2 reads SNEGSKA (reference sequence). The CDR3 nucleotides are TGCAGTGCCAGTACGACTCGGGCCGGGGAGCAGTTCTTC. This gives the protein CSASTTRAGEQFF.

This clonotype was recorded at least ten times. This chain links TRBV28 with TRBJ1-1, with D possibly being TRBD1 (5 bases). The V end was cut by 7 bases, the J end by 1 base, with 13 bases between. The CDR3 spans 14 residues. CDR1 and CDR2 (germline): MDHEN, SYDVKM. CDR3 residues: CASTPGLRNTEAFF. CDR3 nucleotides: TGTGCCAGCACCCCAGGGTTGAGGAACACTGAAGCTTTCTTT.

The gene calls are TRBV19 and TRBJ2-3, with TRBD2 identical over 8 bases. The J segment lost 3 bases and the V segment lost 5 bases, leaving 7 bases of the junction unmatched. The CDR3 runs 15 residues. Per the germline V gene, CDR1 is LNHDA and CDR2 is SQIVND (reference sequence). CDR3 nucleotides: TGTGCCAGTAGTCCCGGGGGGGCATGTACAGATACGCAGTATTTT. This translates into CASSPGGACTDTQYF.